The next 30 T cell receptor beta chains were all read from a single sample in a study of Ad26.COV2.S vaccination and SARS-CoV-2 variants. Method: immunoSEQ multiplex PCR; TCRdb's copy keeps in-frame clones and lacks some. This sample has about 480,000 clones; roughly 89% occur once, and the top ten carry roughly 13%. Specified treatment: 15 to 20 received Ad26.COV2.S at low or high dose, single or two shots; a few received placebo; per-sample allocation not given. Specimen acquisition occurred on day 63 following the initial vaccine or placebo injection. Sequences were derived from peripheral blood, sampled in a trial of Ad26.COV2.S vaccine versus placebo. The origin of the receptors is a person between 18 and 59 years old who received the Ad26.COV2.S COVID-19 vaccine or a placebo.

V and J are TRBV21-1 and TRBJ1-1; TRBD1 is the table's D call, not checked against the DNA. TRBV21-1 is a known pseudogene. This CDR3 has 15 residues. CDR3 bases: TGTGCCAGCAGCAAAGTTGGGGGCTTGGACACTGAAGCTTTCTTT. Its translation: CASSKVGGLDTEAFF.

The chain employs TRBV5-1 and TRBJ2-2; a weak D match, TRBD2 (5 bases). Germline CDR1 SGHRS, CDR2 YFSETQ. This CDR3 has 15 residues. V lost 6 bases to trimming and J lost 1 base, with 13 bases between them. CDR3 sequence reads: CASTGNNLNTGELFF. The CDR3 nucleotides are TGCGCCAGCACCGGGAACAACCTGAACACCGGGGAGCTGTTTTTT.

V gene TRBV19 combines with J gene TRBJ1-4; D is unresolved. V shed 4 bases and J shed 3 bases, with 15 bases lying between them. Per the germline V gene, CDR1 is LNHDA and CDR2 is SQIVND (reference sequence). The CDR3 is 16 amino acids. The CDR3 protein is CASSSESLVANEKLFF. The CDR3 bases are TGTGCCAGTAGTAGCGAGTCTTTGGTAGCTAATGAAAAACTGTTTTTT.

The CDR3 reads CATSRDDDTQYF. For the CDR3, the DNA is TGTGCCACCAGCAGAGATGACGATACGCAGTATTTT. The chain recombines TRBV15 with TRBJ2-3, with D uncertain. V was clipped by 0 bases and J by 6 bases, with 4 bases between them. The V gene's germline CDR1 is LNHNV and CDR2 YYDKDF (reference sequence). This CDR3 is built from 12 residues.

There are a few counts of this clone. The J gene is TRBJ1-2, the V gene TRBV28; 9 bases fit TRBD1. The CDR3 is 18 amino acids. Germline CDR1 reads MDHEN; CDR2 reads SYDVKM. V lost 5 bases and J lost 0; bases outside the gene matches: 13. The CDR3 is CASSQQGAPSPPNYGYTF. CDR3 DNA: TGTGCCAGCAGTCAACAGGGGGCCCCCTCCCCCCCTAACTATGGCTACACCTTC.

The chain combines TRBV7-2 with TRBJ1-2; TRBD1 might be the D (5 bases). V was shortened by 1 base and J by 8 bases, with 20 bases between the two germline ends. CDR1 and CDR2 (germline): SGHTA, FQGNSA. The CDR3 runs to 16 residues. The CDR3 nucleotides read TGTGCCAGCAGCTTAGGTGGGACTTCCCGAATCGACGGCTACACCTTC. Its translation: CASSLGGTSRIDGYTF.

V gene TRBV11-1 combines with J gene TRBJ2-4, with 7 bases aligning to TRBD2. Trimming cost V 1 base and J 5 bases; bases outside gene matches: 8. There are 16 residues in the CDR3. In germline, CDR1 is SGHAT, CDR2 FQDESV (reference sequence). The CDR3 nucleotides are TGTGCCAGCAGCTTAGGGGTCCGGGACTACCAAAACATTCAGTACTTC. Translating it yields CASSLGVRDYQNIQYF.

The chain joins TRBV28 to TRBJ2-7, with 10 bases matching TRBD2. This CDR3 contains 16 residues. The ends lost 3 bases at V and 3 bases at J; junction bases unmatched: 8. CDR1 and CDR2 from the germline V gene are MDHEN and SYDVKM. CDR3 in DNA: TGTGCCAGCAGTTTTCGGCCTAGCGGGAGACGCTACGAGCAGTACTTC. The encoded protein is CASSFRPSGRRYEQYF.

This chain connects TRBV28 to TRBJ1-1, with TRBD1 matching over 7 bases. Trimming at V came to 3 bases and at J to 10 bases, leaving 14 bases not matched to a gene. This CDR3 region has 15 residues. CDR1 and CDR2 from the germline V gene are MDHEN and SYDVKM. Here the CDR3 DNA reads TGTGCCAGCAGTTTCGGAGGGGGCGGTCAGGTTCCAGCTTTCTTT. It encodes CASSFGGGGQVPAFF.

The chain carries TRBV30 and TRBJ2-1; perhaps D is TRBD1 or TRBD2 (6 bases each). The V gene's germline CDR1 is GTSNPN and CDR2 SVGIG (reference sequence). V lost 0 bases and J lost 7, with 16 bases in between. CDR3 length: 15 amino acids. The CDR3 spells CAWSVFRGRLNEQFF. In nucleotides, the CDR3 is TGTGCCTGGAGTGTGTTTAGGGGGAGGTTGAATGAGCAGTTCTTC. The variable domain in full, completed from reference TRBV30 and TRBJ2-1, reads SQTIHQWPATLVQPVGSPLSLECTVEGTSNPNLYWYRQAAGRGLQLLFYSVGIGQISSEVPQNLSASRPQDRQFILSSKKLLLSDSGFYLCAWSVFRGRLNEQFFGPGTRLTVL.

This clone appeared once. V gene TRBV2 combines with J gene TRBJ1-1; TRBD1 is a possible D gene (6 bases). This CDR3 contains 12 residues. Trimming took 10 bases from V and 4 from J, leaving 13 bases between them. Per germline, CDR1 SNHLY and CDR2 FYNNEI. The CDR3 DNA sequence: TGTGCCAACACAGGGCTAGGCACTGAAGCTTTCTTT. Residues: CANTGLGTEAFF.

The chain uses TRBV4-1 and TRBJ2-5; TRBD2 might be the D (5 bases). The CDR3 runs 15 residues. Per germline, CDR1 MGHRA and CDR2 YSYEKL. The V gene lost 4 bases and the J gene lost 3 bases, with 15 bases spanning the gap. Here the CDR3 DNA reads TGCGCCAGCAGCCGGGCCCCCCTAGCTGAAGAGACCCAGTACTTC. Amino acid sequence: CASSRAPLAEETQYF.

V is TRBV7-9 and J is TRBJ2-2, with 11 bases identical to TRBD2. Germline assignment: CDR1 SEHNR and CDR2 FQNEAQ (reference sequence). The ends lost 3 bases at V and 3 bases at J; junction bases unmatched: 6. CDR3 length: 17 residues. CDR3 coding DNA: TGTGCCAGCAGCTTTTACCTAGCGGGAGGCGACACCGGGGAGCTGTTTTTT. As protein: CASSFYLAGGDTGELFF.

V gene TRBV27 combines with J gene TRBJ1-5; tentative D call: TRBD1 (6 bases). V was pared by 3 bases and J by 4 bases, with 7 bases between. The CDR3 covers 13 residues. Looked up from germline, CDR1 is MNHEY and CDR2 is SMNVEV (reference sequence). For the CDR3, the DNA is TGTGCCAGCAGTTTGACAGGAAATCAGCCCCAGCATTTT. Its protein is CASSLTGNQPQHF.

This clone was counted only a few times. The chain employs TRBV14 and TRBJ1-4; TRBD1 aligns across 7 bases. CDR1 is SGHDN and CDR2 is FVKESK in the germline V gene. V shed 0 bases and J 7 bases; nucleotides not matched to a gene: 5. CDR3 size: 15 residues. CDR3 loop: CASSQEQGMFEKLFF. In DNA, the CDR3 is TGTGCCAGCAGCCAAGAACAGGGGATGTTTGAAAAACTGTTTTTT.

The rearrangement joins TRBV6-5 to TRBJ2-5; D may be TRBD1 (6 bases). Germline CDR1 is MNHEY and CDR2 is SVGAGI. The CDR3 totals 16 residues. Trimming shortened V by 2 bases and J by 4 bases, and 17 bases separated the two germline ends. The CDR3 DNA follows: TGTGCCAGCAGTTACAGGTTGGGGGCGGCTGGAGAGACCCAGTACTTC. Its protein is CASSYRLGAAGETQYF.

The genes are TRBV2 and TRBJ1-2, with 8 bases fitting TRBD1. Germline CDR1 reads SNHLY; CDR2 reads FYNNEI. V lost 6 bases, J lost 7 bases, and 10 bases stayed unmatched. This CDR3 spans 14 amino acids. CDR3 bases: TGTGCCAGCAGGTCCGGACAGGGAAGGAGTGGCTACACCTTC. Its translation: CASRSGQGRSGYTF.

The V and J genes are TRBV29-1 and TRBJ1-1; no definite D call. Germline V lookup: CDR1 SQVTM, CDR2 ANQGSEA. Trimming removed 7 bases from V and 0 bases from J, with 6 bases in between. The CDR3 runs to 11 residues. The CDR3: CSALLNTEAFF. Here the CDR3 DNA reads TGCAGCGCATTATTGAACACTGAAGCTTTCTTT.

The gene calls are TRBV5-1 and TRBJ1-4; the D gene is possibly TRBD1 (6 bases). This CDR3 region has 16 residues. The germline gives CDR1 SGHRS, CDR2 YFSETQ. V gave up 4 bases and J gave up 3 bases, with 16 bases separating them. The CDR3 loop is CASSLEQGLANEKLFF. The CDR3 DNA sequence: TGCGCCAGCAGCCTAGAACAGGGCTTGGCTAATGAAAAACTGTTTTTT.

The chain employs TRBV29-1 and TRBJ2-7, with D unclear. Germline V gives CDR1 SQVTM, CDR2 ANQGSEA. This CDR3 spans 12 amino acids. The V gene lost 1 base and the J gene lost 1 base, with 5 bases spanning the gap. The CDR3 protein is CSVEGLSYEQYF. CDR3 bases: TGCAGCGTTGAAGGTTTGTCCTACGAGCAGTACTTC.

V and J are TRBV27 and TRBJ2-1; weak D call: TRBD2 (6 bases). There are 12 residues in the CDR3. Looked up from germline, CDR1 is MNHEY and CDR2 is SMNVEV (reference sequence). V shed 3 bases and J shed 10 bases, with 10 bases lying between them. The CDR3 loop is CASSFGGAEQFF. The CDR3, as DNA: TGTGCCAGCAGTTTCGGGGGAGCCGAGCAGTTCTTC.

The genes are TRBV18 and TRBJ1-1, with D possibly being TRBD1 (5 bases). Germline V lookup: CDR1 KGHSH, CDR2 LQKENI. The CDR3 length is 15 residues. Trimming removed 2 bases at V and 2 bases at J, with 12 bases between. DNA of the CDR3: TGTGCCAGCTCACCATTGGGGGAAATAAACACTGAAGCTTTCTTT. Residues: CASSPLGEINTEAFF.

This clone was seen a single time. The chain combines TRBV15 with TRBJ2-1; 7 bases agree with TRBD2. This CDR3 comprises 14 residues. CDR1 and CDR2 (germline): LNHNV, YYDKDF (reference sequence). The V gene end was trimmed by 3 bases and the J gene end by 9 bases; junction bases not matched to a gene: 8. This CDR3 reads CATSSGGTFGEQFF. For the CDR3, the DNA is TGTGCCACCAGCAGCGGGGGGACTTTCGGTGAGCAGTTCTTC.

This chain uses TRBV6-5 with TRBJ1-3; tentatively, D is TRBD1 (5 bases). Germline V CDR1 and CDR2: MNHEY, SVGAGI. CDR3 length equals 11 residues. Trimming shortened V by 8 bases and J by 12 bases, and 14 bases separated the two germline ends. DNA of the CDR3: TGTGCCAGCGGGACCGGGACTCACATATATTTT. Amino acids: CASGTGTHIYF.

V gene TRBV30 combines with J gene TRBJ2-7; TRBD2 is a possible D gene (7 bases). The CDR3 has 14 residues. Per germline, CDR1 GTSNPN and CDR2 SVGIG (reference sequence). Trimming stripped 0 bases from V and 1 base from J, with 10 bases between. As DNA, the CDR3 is TGTGCCTGGAGTGTACGGGGGGCTTCCTACGAGCAGTACTTC. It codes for CAWSVRGASYEQYF.

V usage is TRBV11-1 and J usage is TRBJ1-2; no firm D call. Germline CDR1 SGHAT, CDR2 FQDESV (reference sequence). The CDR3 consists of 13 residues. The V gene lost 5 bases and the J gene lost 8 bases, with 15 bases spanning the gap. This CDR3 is CASSPEGQGGYTF. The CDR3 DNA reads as TGTGCCAGCAGCCCAGAGGGCCAAGGCGGCTACACCTTC.

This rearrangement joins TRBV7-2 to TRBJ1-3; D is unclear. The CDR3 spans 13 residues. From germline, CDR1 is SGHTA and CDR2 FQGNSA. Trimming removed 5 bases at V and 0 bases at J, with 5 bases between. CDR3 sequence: CASSRTSGNTIYF. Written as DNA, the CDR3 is TGTGCCAGCAGCAGAACCTCTGGAAACACCATATATTTT. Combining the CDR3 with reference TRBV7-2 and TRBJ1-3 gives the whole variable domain GAGVSQSPSNKVTEKGKDVELRCDPISGHTALYWYRQSLGQGLEFLIYFQGNSAPDKSGLPSDRFSAERTGGSVSTLTIQRTQQEDSAVYLCASSRTSGNTIYFGEGSWLTVV.

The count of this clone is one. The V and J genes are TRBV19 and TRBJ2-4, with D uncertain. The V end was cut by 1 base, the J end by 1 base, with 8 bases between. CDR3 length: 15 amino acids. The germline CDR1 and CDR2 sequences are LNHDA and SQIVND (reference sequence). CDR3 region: CASSIVGSAKNIQYF. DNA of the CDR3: TGTGCCAGTAGTATAGTAGGTAGTGCCAAAAACATTCAGTACTTC.

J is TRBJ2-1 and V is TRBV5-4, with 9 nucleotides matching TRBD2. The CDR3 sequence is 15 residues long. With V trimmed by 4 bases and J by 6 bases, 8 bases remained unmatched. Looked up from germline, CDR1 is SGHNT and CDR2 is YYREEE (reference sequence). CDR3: CASSPGREGRNEQFF. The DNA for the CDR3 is TGTGCCAGCAGCCCTGGGCGGGAGGGCCGCAATGAGCAGTTCTTC.

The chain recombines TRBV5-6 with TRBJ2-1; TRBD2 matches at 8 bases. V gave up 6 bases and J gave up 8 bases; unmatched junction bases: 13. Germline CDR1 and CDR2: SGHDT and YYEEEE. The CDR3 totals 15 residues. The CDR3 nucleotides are TGTGCCAGCAAATCCGGGAGGGCCAACTGGGATGAGCAGTTCTTC. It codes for CASKSGRANWDEQFF.